This entry is about one T cell receptor beta chain. Its antigen remains undetermined. There are no base qualities to consult, and no much larger clone falls within one base. Library preparation employed 5' RACE. Instrument used: Illumina HiSeq 2500. A second about 6 to 11 cycle PCR used a sample-barcoded 5' primer and a J-beta primer mix. Each TCR beta cDNA molecule received a unique molecular identifier from a template-switch 5' adaptor carrying 12 random nucleotides. Each sample yielded at least 2.5 million CDR3-containing paired-end reads. First-strand cDNA was synthesized from all RNA with the Mint cDNA synthesis kit, primed by a TRBC-specific oligonucleotide. Following uracil-DNA glycosylase treatment, all cDNA underwent a first 18-cycle PCR with the universal primers M1SS and BC2_uni_R. The study's own analysis went as follows. Each sample was normalized by randomly selecting 1 million high-quality reads, each carrying a distinct molecular identifier. Instead of being binned into consensus sequences, reads with shared molecular identifiers were discarded. MiTCR, with a Q25 quality threshold and the strictest error-elimination algorithm, was used for CDR3 identification, clonotype clustering and error correction. A nonparametric unseen species model with Euler transformation was used to estimate lower-bound total TCR beta diversity. Using fastp at Q25 and MiXCR, TCRdb reprocessed the public reads and kept productive beta chains. All rows with the same CDR3 protein become a single entry with the most common DNA and genes. Clone size and V and J calls follow TCRdb, not the original study. In all, the sample holds approximately 1,100,000 distinct CDR3 sequences, and 35% to 50% of those were seen once. Of the sample, around 18% is held by the ten largest clones.

This entry is derived from a study of blood T cells in healthy people across ages (dated by TCRdb to the mid-2010s). About the investigation overall: In model experiments, template switching captured roughly one uniquely barcoded TCR beta cDNA molecule for every two T cells. To track age-related changes in TCR beta repertoire diversity, the study relied on deep sequencing normalized with unique cDNA molecular identifiers. The donors were divided into four age groups: young (average approximately 17 years), middle-aged (about 40), aged (roughly 66) and long-lived (about 80). To avoid experimental bias, donors of different ages were spread randomly across the sequencing lanes. For two donors (one aged 18 to 30 and one aged 80 or older), the study analyzed two additional independent replicas of 1 million unique cDNA reads from the same blood draw. General conclusions and limits of the study: Estimates of total diversity based on one million sequenced T cells were considered lower bounds and underestimates. Compared with the aged group, the long-lived group had more naive CD4+ T cells, fewer expanded clones and increased TCR diversity, a pattern suggesting age selection. The CMV infection status of donors was not known, potentially confounding age-related changes in expanded clonotypes. A strong correlation was found between observed TCR beta diversity and the percentage of naive T cells measured by flow cytometry. Since profiling was done on bulk unsorted PBMCs, naive and antigen-experienced compartments could not be conclusively compared. As age increased, observed TCR beta diversity per million T cells dropped in a roughly linear way, and a significant reduction was already evident by age 40.

There are 14 amino acids in the CDR3, from cysteine to phenylalanine inclusive. Only the CDR3 region is kept as DNA, spanning 42 bases read in frame from base 1. According to the germline V gene (reference sequence), CDR1 reads DFQATT and CDR2 reads SNEGSKA. Relative to germline, V is 3 bases shorter and J is 1 base shorter, with 12 bases between their ends. Donors were 39 systemically healthy Caucasian individuals from Russia aged roughly 6 to 90 years. About 9.1 milliliters of peripheral blood were collected from each donor into EDTA-treated Vacutainer tubes. Ficoll-Paque density-gradient centrifugation was used to isolate PBMCs, with at least 6.5 million obtained per sample. Total RNA, at least 5.5 micrograms per sample, was extracted from PBMCs with Trizol reagent. For every donor, an aliquot of PBMCs went through flow cytometry to measure the percentages of naive CD45RAhigh/CD27high T cells.

This TCR derives from a woman aged 60 to 75 in good health. The sequence links TRBV20-1 to TRBJ1-1; the D gene is not confidently resolved. The sequenced material came from blood. CDR3 protein: CSARKAATNTEAFF. The nucleotide sequence reads TGCAGTGCTAGGAAGGCAGCTACGAACACTGAAGCTTTCTTT.